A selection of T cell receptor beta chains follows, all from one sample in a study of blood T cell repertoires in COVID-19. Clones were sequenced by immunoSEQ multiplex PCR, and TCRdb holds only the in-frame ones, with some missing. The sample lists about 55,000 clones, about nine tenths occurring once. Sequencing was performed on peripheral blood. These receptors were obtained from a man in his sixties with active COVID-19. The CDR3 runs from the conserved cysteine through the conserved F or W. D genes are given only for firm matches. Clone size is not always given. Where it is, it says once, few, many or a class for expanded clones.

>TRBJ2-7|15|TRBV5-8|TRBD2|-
TGTGCCAGCAGCTTGTTAGCGGGAGGGGTCCTCGAGCAGTACTTC
CASSLLAGGVLEQYF
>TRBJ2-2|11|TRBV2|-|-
TGTGCCAGCGCGGAGACCGGGGAGCTGTTTTTT
CASAETGELFF
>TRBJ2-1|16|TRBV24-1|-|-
TGTGCCACCAGTGAATCTGGGGGCGTCGGCTACAATGAGCAGTTCTTC
CATSESGGVGYNEQFF
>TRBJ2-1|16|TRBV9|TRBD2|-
TGTGCCAGCAGCGTAGCTCGGCTAGCGGGGGGGAATGAGCAGTTCTTC
CASSVARLAGGNEQFF
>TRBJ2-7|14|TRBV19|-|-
TGTGCCAGTAGTATTTCCGGGACACACTACGAGCAGTACTTC
CASSISGTHYEQYF
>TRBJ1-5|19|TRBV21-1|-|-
TGTGCCAGCAGCAGGGTAAGGGGGCCCGAGAGTGGGAGCAATCAGCCCCAGCATTTT
CASSRVRGPESGSNQPQHF
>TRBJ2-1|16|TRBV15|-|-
TGTGCCACCAGCAGAGGTGAGACATGGGCCAACAATGAGCAGTTCTTC
CATSRGETWANNEQFF
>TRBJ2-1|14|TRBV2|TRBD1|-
TGTGCCAGCAGTAGACAGGGGCGCTTAAATGAGCAGTTCTTC
CASSRQGRLNEQFF
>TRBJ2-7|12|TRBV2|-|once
TGTGCCAGCTGGGCAGAACCCTACGAGCAGTACTTC
CASWAEPYEQYF
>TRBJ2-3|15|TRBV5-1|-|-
TGCGCCAGCAGCTTGGGCGCGGGGCATACAGATACGCAGTATTTT
CASSLGAGHTDTQYF
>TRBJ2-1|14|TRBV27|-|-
TGTGCCAGCAGTTACGTGCAGAACTACAATGAGCAGTTCTTC
CASSYVQNYNEQFF
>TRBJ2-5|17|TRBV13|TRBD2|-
TGTGCCAGCAGTACCCAGATCGCGGGAGAGTACCAAGAGACCCAGTACTTC
CASSTQIAGEYQETQYF
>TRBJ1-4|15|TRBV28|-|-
TGTGCCAGCAGTGTACAGGGATTGGGTAATGAAAAACTGTTTTTT
CASSVQGLGNEKLFF
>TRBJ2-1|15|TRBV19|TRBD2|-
TGTGCCAGTAGTATACTAGCGGGAGGGGACAATGAGCAGTTCTTC
CASSILAGGDNEQFF
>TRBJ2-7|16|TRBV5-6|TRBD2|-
TGTGCCAGCAGCTTGGTTGCTTGGCGGGAGGAGGCCGAGCAGTACTTC
CASSLVAWREEAEQYF
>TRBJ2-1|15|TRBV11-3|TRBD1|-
TGTGCCAGCAGCTTAGGGGGGACAGGGGGGAATGAGCAGTTCTTC
CASSLGGTGGNEQFF
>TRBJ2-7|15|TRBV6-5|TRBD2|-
TGTGCCAGCAAGGAATCCGGGACTAGACTCTCCGAGCAGTACTTC
CASKESGTRLSEQYF
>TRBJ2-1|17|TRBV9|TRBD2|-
TGTGCCAGCAGCGTAGGGGGGAGCGGGGGCTCCTACAATGAGCAGTTCTTC
CASSVGGSGGSYNEQFF
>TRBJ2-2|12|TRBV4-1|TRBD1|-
TGCGCCAGCACCCCAGGGGGCGGGGAGCTGTTTTTT
CASTPGGGELFF
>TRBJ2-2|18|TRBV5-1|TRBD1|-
TGCGCCAGCAGTAGTGGACAGGGGGCCAGGCCGGGCACCGGGGAGCTGTTTTTT
CASSSGQGARPGTGELFF
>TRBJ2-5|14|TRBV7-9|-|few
TGTGCCAGCAGCTTAAACGGTATCCAAGAGACCCAGTACTTC
CASSLNGIQETQYF
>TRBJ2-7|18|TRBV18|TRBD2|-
TGTGCCAGCTCACCGTGGGTAGCGGGAGGACGTTTCTCCTACGAGCAGTACTTC
CASSPWVAGGRFSYEQYF
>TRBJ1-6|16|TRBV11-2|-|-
TGTGCCAGCAGCTCCCCCAGTCAACGGGGTTACTCACCCCTCCACTTT
CASSSPSQRGYSPLHF
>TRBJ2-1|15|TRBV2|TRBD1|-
TGTGCCAGCAGTGAAGCCTGGACAGGAGACAATGAGCAGTTCTTC
CASSEAWTGDNEQFF
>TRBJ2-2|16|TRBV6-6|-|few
TGTGCCAGCAGTTACCCTCAGGGGAGGGGCACCGGGGAGCTGTTTTTT
CASSYPQGRGTGELFF
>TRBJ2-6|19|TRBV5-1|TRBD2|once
TGCGCCAGCAGCTTGGCGGGTAGCGGGACGTTCTGGGGGGCCAACGTCCTGACTTTC
CASSLAGSGTFWGANVLTF
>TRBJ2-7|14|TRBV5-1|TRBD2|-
TGCGCCAGCAGCTTGGCGGCGGGAGCCTACGAGCAGTACTTC
CASSLAAGAYEQYF
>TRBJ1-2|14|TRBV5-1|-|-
TGCGCCAGCAGCCTAGGGGGGGCCGGGAGTGGCTACACCTTC
CASSLGGAGSGYTF
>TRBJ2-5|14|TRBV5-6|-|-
TGTGCCAGCAGCTGGGACACCCTTGAAGAGACCCAGTACTTC
CASSWDTLEETQYF
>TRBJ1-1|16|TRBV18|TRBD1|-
TGTGCCAGCTCACCACGCAGGGGGCAAGAAGGGACTGAAGCTTTCTTT
CASSPRRGQEGTEAFF
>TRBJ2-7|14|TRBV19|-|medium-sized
TGTGCCAGTAGGGAAATGAAGGGGACATCCGAGCAGTACTTC
CASREMKGTSEQYF
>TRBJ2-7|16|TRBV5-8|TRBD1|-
TGTGCCAGCAGCTTGATCCAGGGGGCCTCCTCCTACGAGCAGTACTTC
CASSLIQGASSYEQYF
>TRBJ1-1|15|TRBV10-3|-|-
TGTGCCATCAGTATCGGACAGAACTGGGACACTGAAGCTTTCTTT
CAISIGQNWDTEAFF